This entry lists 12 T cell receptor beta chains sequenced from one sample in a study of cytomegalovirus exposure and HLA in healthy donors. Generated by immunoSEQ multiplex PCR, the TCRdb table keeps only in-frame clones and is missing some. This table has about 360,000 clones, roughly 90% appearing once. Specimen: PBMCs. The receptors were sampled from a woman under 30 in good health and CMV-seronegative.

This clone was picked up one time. The DNA of the CDR3 is TGCGCCAGCAGTGATGTCCCGGGACAGGGACCAAGCCTCAATGAGCAGTTCTTC. It specifies CASSDVPGQGPSLNEQFF. The J gene is TRBJ2-1, the V gene TRBV10-1; TRBD1 matches 9 bases. Germline V gene data show CDR1 as WNHNN and CDR2 as SYGVQD (reference sequence). J lost 6 bases, V lost 3 bases, and 15 bases had no gene match. The CDR3 length is 18 residues.

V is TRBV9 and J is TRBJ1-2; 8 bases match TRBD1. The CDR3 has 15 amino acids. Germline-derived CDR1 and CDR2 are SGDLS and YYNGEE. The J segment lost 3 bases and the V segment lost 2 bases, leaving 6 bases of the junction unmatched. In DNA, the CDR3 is TGTGCCAGCAGCGTGGGAGAGACAGGGGACTATGGCTACACCTTC. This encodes CASSVGETGDYGYTF.

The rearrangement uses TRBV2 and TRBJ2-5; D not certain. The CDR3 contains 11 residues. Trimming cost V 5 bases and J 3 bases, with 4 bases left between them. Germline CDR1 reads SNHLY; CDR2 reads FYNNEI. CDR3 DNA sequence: TGTGCCAGCAGTACAGAAGAGACCCAGTACTTC. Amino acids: CASSTEETQYF.

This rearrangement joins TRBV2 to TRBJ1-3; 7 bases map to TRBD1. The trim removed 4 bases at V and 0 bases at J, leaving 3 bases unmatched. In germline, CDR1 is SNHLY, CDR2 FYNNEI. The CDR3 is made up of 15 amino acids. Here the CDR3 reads CASSVQGSSGNTIYF. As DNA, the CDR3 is TGTGCCAGCAGTGTACAGGGGAGCTCTGGAAACACCATATATTTT.

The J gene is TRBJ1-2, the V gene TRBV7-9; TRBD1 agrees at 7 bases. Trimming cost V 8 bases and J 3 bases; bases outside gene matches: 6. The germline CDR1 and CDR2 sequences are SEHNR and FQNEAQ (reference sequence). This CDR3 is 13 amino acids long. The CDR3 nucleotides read TGTGCCAGCGGATTGACAGGGCACTATGGCTACACCTTC. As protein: CASGLTGHYGYTF.

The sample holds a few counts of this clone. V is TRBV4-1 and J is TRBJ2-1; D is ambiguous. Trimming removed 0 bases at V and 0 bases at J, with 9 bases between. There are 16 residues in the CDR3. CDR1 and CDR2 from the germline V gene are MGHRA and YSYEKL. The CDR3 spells CASSQDEARSYNEQFF. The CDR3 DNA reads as TGCGCCAGCAGCCAAGATGAGGCCCGCTCCTACAATGAGCAGTTCTTC.

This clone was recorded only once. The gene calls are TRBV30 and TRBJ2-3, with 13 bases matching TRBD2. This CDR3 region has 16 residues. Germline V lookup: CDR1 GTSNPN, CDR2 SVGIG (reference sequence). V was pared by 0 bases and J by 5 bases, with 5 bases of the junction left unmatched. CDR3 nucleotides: TGTGCCTGGAGTGTACGACTAGCGGGAGGAGGAGATACGCAGTATTTT. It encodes CAWSVRLAGGGDTQYF.

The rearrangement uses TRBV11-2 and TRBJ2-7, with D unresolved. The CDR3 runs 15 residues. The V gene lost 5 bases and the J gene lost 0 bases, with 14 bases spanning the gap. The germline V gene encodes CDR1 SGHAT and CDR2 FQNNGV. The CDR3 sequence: CASSPTTGTSYEQYF. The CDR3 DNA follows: TGTGCCAGCAGCCCTACGACTGGTACCTCCTACGAGCAGTACTTC.

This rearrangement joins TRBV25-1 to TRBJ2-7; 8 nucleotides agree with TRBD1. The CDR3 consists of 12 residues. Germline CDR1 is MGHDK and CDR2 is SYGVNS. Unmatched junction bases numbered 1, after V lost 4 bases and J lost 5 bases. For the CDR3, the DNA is TGTGCCAGCAGTGCGACAGGGGACGAGCAGTACTTC. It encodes CASSATGDEQYF.

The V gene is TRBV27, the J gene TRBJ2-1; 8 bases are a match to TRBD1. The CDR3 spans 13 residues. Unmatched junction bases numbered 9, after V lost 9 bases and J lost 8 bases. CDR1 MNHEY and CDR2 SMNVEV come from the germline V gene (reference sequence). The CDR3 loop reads CASAGTGYHEQFF. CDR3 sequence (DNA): TGTGCCAGTGCCGGGACAGGTTACCATGAGCAGTTCTTC.

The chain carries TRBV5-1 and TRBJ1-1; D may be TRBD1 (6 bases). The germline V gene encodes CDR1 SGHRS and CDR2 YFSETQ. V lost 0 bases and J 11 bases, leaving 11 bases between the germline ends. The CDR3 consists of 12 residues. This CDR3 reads CASSLDRAMAFF. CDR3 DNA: TGCGCCAGCAGCTTGGACAGGGCAATGGCTTTCTTT.

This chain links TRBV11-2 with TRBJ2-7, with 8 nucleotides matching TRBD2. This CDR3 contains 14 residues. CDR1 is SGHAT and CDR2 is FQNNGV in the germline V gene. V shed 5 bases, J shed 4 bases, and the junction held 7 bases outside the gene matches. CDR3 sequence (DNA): TGTGCCAGCAGCAGACTAGCGATGACATACGAGCAGTACTTC. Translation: CASSRLAMTYEQYF.